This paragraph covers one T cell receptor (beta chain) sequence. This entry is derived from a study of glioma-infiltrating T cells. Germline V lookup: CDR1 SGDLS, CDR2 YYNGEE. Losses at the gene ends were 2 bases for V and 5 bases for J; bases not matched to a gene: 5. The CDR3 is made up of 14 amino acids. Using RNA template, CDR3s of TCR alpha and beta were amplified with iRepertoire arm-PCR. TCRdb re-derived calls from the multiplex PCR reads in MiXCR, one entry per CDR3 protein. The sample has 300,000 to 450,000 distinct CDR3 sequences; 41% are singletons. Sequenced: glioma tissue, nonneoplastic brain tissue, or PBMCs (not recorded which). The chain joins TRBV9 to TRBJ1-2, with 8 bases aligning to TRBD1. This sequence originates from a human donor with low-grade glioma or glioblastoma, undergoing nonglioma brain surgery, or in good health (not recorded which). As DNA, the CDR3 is TGTGCCAGCAGCGTCGGACAGGGAGCGTATGGCTACACCTTC. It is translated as CASSVGQGAYGYTF.